This T cell receptor beta chain was documented in a study of blood T cell repertoires in COVID-19. Study summary: T cells, B-cell-depleted T cells, or PBMCs provided the cDNA or gDNA that served as material.

In the authors' workflow: Scientists estimated how many nucleated cells there were by amplifying reference gene primers. Using immunoSEQ multiplex PCR, the repertoire was profiled, and TCRdb retains in-frame clones only, with some absent. V, J and clone size were drawn from that table, and D and trimming were deduced from the DNA. This sample has about 270,000 clones, with 70% to 90% found just once. Seattle's cohort entered during active infection and was followed longitudinally. This TCR came from a woman aged 25 to 39 with COVID-19, enrolled during active disease. Specimen: peripheral blood.

In nucleotides, the CDR3 is TGTGCCAGCATTGGGGCAGGGGCTGGACAAGAGACCCAGTACTTC. Protein: CASIGAGAGQETQYF. The chain joins TRBV11-2 to TRBJ2-5; D is perhaps TRBD1 (6 bases). The V gene's germline CDR1 is SGHAT and CDR2 FQNNGV. The V end was cut by 7 bases, the J end by 2 bases, with 17 bases between. The CDR3 totals 15 residues.